This TCR beta chain was observed in a study of shared clonotypes between healthy human individuals. Looking at the study overall: Each donor contributed plates that comprised three CD4 naive, three CD4 memory, two CD8 naive and one CD8 memory. Overall study findings and caveats: Rarefaction analysis demonstrated incomplete sorted-subset sequencing notwithstanding large depth. The sampled material consisted only of blood, and tissue repertoires are likely to differ.

Selected positively for CCR7 and CD45RO-negative, naive CD8 cells excluded terminally differentiated effector memory CD45RA+ cells. On this clone itself: Its antigen remains unidentified.

Sequencing used immunoSEQ multiplex PCR; TCRdb keeps in-frame clones, though not all of them. Altogether about 2 million clones are present, around 96% being singletons, with the ten largest covering less than 1.5%. Germline V gene data show CDR1 as SGHAT and CDR2 as FQDESV (reference sequence). The CDR3 runs to 16 residues. Trimming removed 5 bases at V and 9 bases at J, with 23 bases between. The sequence was obtained from a man younger than 30 in good health. The sample consisted of naive CD8+ T cells sorted from blood. The rearrangement joins TRBV11-1 to TRBJ2-4, with D perhaps TRBD2 (6 bases). The CDR3 bases are TGTGCCAGCAGCCCTTCGGACAAACTGGGGGGAGGCATTCAGTACTTC. It yields the protein CASSPSDKLGGGIQYF.